The 15 T cell receptor beta chains below come from one sample, sequenced in a study of spatial heterogeneity in lung cancer (dated by TCRdb to about 2019). What this sample's time point label stands for: sample taken at primary tumor resection. Without any cell sorting, TCR sequencing was performed on whole RNA extracted either from tumor and nontumor lung tissue or from cryopreserved PBMC samples. Receptors were amplified or captured by 5' RACE. Reads for this sample came from a NextSeq 500. The public sequencing data were trimmed at Q25 with fastp and processed into clonotypes with MiXCR by TCRdb, which kept only in-frame beta chains. Rows with a matching CDR3 protein are joined into one entry that keeps the most common DNA and genes. Across this sample there are 36,000 or so distinct CDR3 sequences, with 5.2% seen only once. The ten top clones hold about 30% of the sample. The input for sequencing was PBMCs, taken at surgery. The receptors stem from a female donor with early-stage non-small cell lung cancer.

This clonotype was counted only a few times. The chain employs TRBV5-1 and TRBJ2-5, with TRBD2 matching over 8 bases. The CDR3 extends over 16 amino acids. Per germline, CDR1 SGHRS and CDR2 YFSETQ. V gave up 4 bases and J gave up 3 bases; unmatched junction bases: 11. The DNA of the CDR3 is TGCGCCAGCAGCCAACGACTTACGCGGGGGGAAGAGACCCAGTACTTC. As protein: CASSQRLTRGEETQYF.

Within the sample, this clonotype is medium-sized. This sequence joins TRBV4-1 and TRBJ2-1; D unclear. CDR1 MGHRA and CDR2 YSYEKL come from the germline V gene. The CDR3 runs to 13 residues. V was clipped by 6 bases and J by 0 bases, with 6 bases between them. CDR3 loop: CASSRDSYNEQFF. The DNA for the CDR3 is TGCGCCAGCAGTCGAGACTCCTACAATGAGCAGTTCTTC.

Many counts were recorded for this clonotype. V gene TRBV5-1 combines with J gene TRBJ2-7; D is undetermined. The CDR3 is 13 residues long. Germline values: CDR1 SGHRS, CDR2 YFSETQ. The V end lost 4 bases, the J end lost 6 bases, and 14 bases lay between the germline ends. In DNA, the CDR3 is TGCGCCAGCAGCCCCGGCCCGGAGAGCGAGCAGTACTTC. This gives the protein CASSPGPESEQYF.

This chain uses TRBV7-2 with TRBJ2-1; a weak D match, TRBD1 (6 bases). Trimming removed 2 bases at V and 5 bases at J, with 16 bases between. The CDR3 has 16 residues. Germline V gene lookup returns CDR1 SGHTA and CDR2 FQGNSA. CDR3 DNA sequence: TGTGCCAGCAGCTTAAGGGACGGACAGTCTAACAATGAGCAGTTCTTC. Its translation is CASSLRDGQSNNEQFF.

The sample holds many counts of this clonotype. V is TRBV7-3 and J is TRBJ2-3; D could derive from TRBD1 or TRBD2 (5 bases each). The CDR3 has 15 residues. Germline V lookup: CDR1 SGHTA, CDR2 FQGTGA. Trimming left V 4 bases short and J 4 bases short, with 15 bases between. The CDR3 spells CASSSGSGVADTQYF. CDR3 coding DNA: TGTGCCAGCAGCTCAGGGAGTGGAGTCGCAGATACGCAGTATTTT.

This clonotype appeared many times. The V call is TRBV5-1, the J call TRBJ2-3; no definite D call. V dropped 0 bases and J dropped 6 bases, with 8 bases sitting between them. Germline lookup yields CDR1 SGHRS and CDR2 YFSETQ. This CDR3 is built from 13 residues. CDR3 region: CASSLGNSDTQYF. Here the CDR3 DNA reads TGCGCCAGCAGCTTGGGTAATAGCGATACGCAGTATTTT.

This clonotype was picked up many times. The chain carries TRBV7-9 and TRBJ1-2, with TRBD1 matching 9 bases. This CDR3 comprises 17 residues. Germline CDR1 reads SEHNR; CDR2 reads FQNEAQ (reference sequence). V shed 5 bases and J 0 bases; nucleotides not matched to a gene: 10. The CDR3, as DNA: TGTGCCAGCAGCCCTCTCCGGGACAGGGTGGCTAACTATGGCTACACCTTC. Its translation: CASSPLRDRVANYGYTF.

This clonotype was counted many times. The V call is TRBV4-2, the J call TRBJ2-1; TRBD2 matches 7 bases. V gave up 0 bases and J gave up 9 bases; unmatched junction bases: 14. The CDR3 extends over 17 amino acids. Germline V gene sequence: CDR1 LGHNA, CDR2 YNFKEQ. This CDR3 reads CASSQEVLAGVISEQFF. As DNA, the CDR3 is TGTGCCAGCAGCCAAGAGGTCCTGGCGGGGGTAATCTCTGAGCAGTTCTTC.

The J gene is TRBJ2-1, the V gene TRBV21-1; TRBD2 is the table's D call and was not checked against the DNA. TRBV21-1 is a recognized pseudogene. The length of the CDR3 is 17 residues. The CDR3: CASSKVLSGHNYNEQFF. The CDR3 DNA reads as TGTGCCAGCAGCAAAGTTCTGAGCGGTCACAACTACAATGAGCAGTTCTTC.

This clonotype was found many times. The V call is TRBV11-2, the J call TRBJ2-2; 7 bases agree with TRBD1. This CDR3 contains 16 residues. CDR1 SGHAT and CDR2 FQNNGV come from the germline V gene. Trimming removed 4 bases from V and 2 bases from J; junction bases left unmatched: 7. Here the CDR3 reads CASSSWTGLNTGELFF. The CDR3, as DNA: TGTGCCAGCAGCTCCTGGACAGGATTAAACACCGGGGAGCTGTTTTTT.

This clonotype showed up many times. The chain joins TRBV5-1 to TRBJ2-7; 12 positions match TRBD1. J gave up 6 bases and V 0 bases, and 1 base lay outside the gene matches. The germline CDR1 and CDR2 sequences are SGHRS and YFSETQ. This CDR3 is 14 amino acids long. CDR3 loop: CASSLGDRGREQYF. CDR3 sequence (DNA): TGCGCCAGCAGCTTGGGGGACAGGGGGCGCGAGCAGTACTTC.

This clonotype was picked up a small number of times. CDR3 DNA sequence: TGTGCCAGTAGTATAGATCACGGGGTCTACAATGAGCAGTTCTTC. Translation gives CASSIDHGVYNEQFF. The chain uses TRBV19 and TRBJ2-1; D is possibly TRBD2 (5 bases). Per germline, CDR1 LNHDA and CDR2 SQIVND (reference sequence). Between the trimmed V and J ends, which lost 0 bases and 3 bases, there was a span of 9 bases. There are 15 residues in the CDR3.

In its sample, this clonotype was seen a few times. J is TRBJ2-1 and V is TRBV5-4; TRBD2 is a possible D gene (5 bases). The germline CDR1 and CDR2 sequences are SGHNT and YYREEE (reference sequence). V dropped 4 bases and J dropped 0 bases, with 8 bases sitting between them. This CDR3 spans 14 amino acids. The DNA for the CDR3 is TGTGCCAGCAGCAGCCGGGACTCCTACAATGAGCAGTTCTTC. This gives the protein CASSSRDSYNEQFF.

The sample holds many counts of this clonotype. The gene calls are TRBV6-2 or TRBV6-3 and TRBJ1-1, with D unresolved. The V end was cut by 1 base, the J end by 3 bases, with 18 bases between. This CDR3 is built from 17 residues. CDR1 and CDR2 (germline): MNHEY, SVGEGT. Here the CDR3 DNA reads TGTGCCAGCAGTTACTGGAGGGTGTCCTTTGAGGACACTGAAGCTTTCTTT. This gives the protein CASSYWRVSFEDTEAFF.

This chain connects TRBV2 to TRBJ2-5; possibly TRBD1 for D (5 bases). Germline CDR1 and CDR2: SNHLY and FYNNEI. Trimming cost V 6 bases and J 5 bases, with 25 bases left between them. The CDR3 consists of 17 residues. Here the CDR3 reads CASRTQSDEWGEETQYF. CDR3 sequence (DNA): TGTGCCAGCAGAACACAATCAGATGAGTGGGGCGAGGAGACCCAGTACTTC.